This T cell receptor (beta chain) derives from a study of CD4 T cells in relation to SARS-CoV-2 and coronaviruses. Study in general: TCR beta CDR3s were sequenced after 10-day antigen culture of PBMCs. General observations from the study: Roughly three fifths of donors had memory CD4+ clonotypes crossrecognizing SARS-CoV-2 and common cold coronavirus spike.

To note about this clone: No antigen is known for it.

This table comes from immunoSEQ multiplex PCR, and its TCRdb copy is limited to in-frame clones, with some not included. Of 20,000 to 25,000 clones listed, more than 70% were seen once; the top ten hold 9% to 15%. The germline V and J ends were trimmed by 3 bases and 7 bases, with 21 bases remaining between them. This CDR3 region has 15 residues. In germline, CDR1 is DFQATT, CDR2 SNEGSKA (reference sequence). Unexposed donor CD4+ T cells date from about 2011-2019, before the COVID-19 pandemic. CD4+ T cells were isolated from the cells after more than nine days of culture. The rearrangement uses TRBV20-1 and TRBJ1-2; D is possibly TRBD1 (5 bases). This receptor was identified in a human donor in good health. The sample was CD4+ T cells from PBMCs, cultured in vitro. CDR3 DNA: TGCAGTGCTAGTGAGGCAGGGCGCTCCTTTGGTGGCTACACCTTC. This gives the protein CSASEAGRSFGGYTF.